These T cell receptor beta chains were read from a single sample in a study of control samples from healthy donors and cancer patients. Repertoires were generated with immunoSEQ multiplex PCR, while TCRdb's copy carries only in-frame clones and drops some. The data hold about 82,000 clones, with approximately 94% observed a single time. The material sequenced was blood. Receptors were obtained from a woman between 18 and 29 years old in good health. Each CDR3 is given with its conserved first and last residue. A D gene is named only where the DNA matches it firmly. A clone size is listed for some rows: how often the clone was seen (once, few, many), or a class if it is expanded.

J gene: TRBJ1-3; clone size: -; V gene: TRBV25-1; D gene: -; CDR3 protein: CASSETTRSSGNTIYF; CDR3 DNA: TGTGCCAGCAGTGAAACCACAAGGAGCTCTGGAAACACCATATATTTT
J gene: TRBJ2-3; clone size: -; V gene: TRBV19; D gene: -; CDR3 protein: CASTDIGGRTDTQYF; CDR3 DNA: TGTGCCAGTACTGATATCGGGGGTCGCACAGATACGCAGTATTTT
J gene: TRBJ2-2; clone size: -; V gene: TRBV7-2; D gene: TRBD2; CDR3 protein: CASSLGLAVNTGELFF; CDR3 DNA: TGTGCCAGCAGCCTCGGACTAGCGGTGAACACCGGGGAGCTGTTTTTT
J gene: TRBJ2-5; clone size: -; V gene: TRBV12-3/TRBV12-4; D gene: -; CDR3 protein: CASGGSQETQYF; CDR3 DNA: TGTGCCAGTGGGGGCTCTCAAGAGACCCAGTACTTC
J gene: TRBJ2-5; clone size: few; V gene: TRBV7-2; D gene: TRBD2; CDR3 protein: CASSLVGGGTYQETQYF; CDR3 DNA: TGTGCCAGCAGCTTAGTCGGGGGGGGGACTTATCAAGAGACCCAGTACTTC
J gene: TRBJ2-7; clone size: -; V gene: TRBV19; D gene: -; CDR3 protein: CASSIGISGGYEQYF; CDR3 DNA: TGTGCCAGTAGTATTGGTATCAGCGGTGGATACGAGCAGTACTTC
J gene: TRBJ1-2; clone size: -; V gene: TRBV9; D gene: -; CDR3 protein: CASSVDREGASAIYGYTF; CDR3 DNA: TGTGCCAGCAGCGTAGATCGAGAAGGGGCAAGCGCGATCTATGGCTACACCTTC
J gene: TRBJ1-2; clone size: -; V gene: TRBV7-9; D gene: TRBD1; CDR3 protein: CASSPDRVDYGYTF; CDR3 DNA: TGTGCCAGCAGCCCGGACAGGGTAGACTATGGCTACACCTTC
J gene: TRBJ2-1; clone size: -; V gene: TRBV11-2; D gene: TRBD2; CDR3 protein: CASSLLAGGVGNEQFF; CDR3 DNA: TGTGCCAGCAGCTTACTAGCGGGAGGGGTGGGGAATGAGCAGTTCTTC
J gene: TRBJ1-5; clone size: -; V gene: TRBV15; D gene: -; CDR3 protein: CATSRDRDGRFNIAQHF; CDR3 DNA: TGTGCCACCAGCAGAGATCGCGACGGAAGGTTCAATATTGCCCAGCATTTT
J gene: TRBJ1-2; clone size: -; V gene: TRBV7-2; D gene: -; CDR3 protein: CASSFPSFVGGVGYTF; CDR3 DNA: TGTGCCAGCAGCTTTCCCAGCTTTGTCGGGGGAGTTGGCTACACCTTC
J gene: TRBJ2-3; clone size: -; V gene: TRBV3-1/TRBV3-2; D gene: TRBD2; CDR3 protein: CASSQRGAGVSTDTQYF; CDR3 DNA: TGTGCCAGCAGCCAAAGAGGGGCGGGGGTCAGCACAGATACGCAGTATTTT
J gene: TRBJ1-6; clone size: -; V gene: TRBV4-1; D gene: TRBD1; CDR3 protein: CASTWGTGYSPLHF; CDR3 DNA: TGCGCCAGCACCTGGGGGACAGGGTATTCACCCCTCCACTTT
J gene: TRBJ1-1; clone size: -; V gene: TRBV27; D gene: -; CDR3 protein: CASSLAASNTEAFF; CDR3 DNA: TGTGCCAGCAGTTTAGCAGCCTCGAACACTGAAGCTTTCTTT
J gene: TRBJ1-2; clone size: -; V gene: TRBV5-1; D gene: -; CDR3 protein: CASSLGGEDYGYTF; CDR3 DNA: TGCGCCAGCAGCTTGGGGGGCGAGGACTATGGCTACACCTTC
J gene: TRBJ1-5; clone size: -; V gene: TRBV7-2; D gene: -; CDR3 protein: CASSLGGDQPQHF; CDR3 DNA: TGTGCCAGCAGCTTAGGAGGTGATCAGCCCCAGCATTTT
J gene: TRBJ1-6; clone size: -; V gene: TRBV2; D gene: -; CDR3 protein: CASSSGRGNSPLHF; CDR3 DNA: TGTGCCAGCAGTAGTGGTCGGGGAAATTCACCCCTCCACTTT
J gene: TRBJ1-2; clone size: -; V gene: TRBV29-1; D gene: -; CDR3 protein: CSVDRANYGYTF; CDR3 DNA: TGCAGCGTTGACAGGGCTAACTATGGCTACACCTTC
J gene: TRBJ2-1; clone size: -; V gene: TRBV6-6; D gene: -; CDR3 protein: CASTPSYNEQFF; CDR3 DNA: TGTGCCTCGACCCCCTCCTACAATGAGCAGTTCTTC
J gene: TRBJ2-3; clone size: -; V gene: TRBV5-6; D gene: -; CDR3 protein: CASTTALSTDTQYF; CDR3 DNA: TGTGCCAGCACCACGGCTCTGAGCACAGATACGCAGTATTTT
J gene: TRBJ2-3; clone size: -; V gene: TRBV11-2; D gene: TRBD2; CDR3 protein: CASSLAPLLAGGTDTQYF; CDR3 DNA: TGTGCCAGCAGCTTAGCCCCTTTACTAGCGGGGGGCACAGATACGCAGTATTTT
J gene: TRBJ2-5; clone size: -; V gene: TRBV19; D gene: -; CDR3 protein: CASSIGTGQETQYF; CDR3 DNA: TGTGCCAGTAGTATTGGTACTGGCCAAGAGACCCAGTACTTC
J gene: TRBJ1-2; clone size: -; V gene: TRBV12-3/TRBV12-4; D gene: -; CDR3 protein: CASLDTQGGGYTF; CDR3 DNA: TGTGCCAGCTTAGACACACAGGGTGGAGGCTACACCTTC
J gene: TRBJ2-7; clone size: -; V gene: TRBV7-9; D gene: TRBD1; CDR3 protein: CASSGDSKLYEQYF; CDR3 DNA: TGTGCCAGCAGCGGGGACAGCAAGCTCTACGAGCAGTACTTC
J gene: TRBJ2-2; clone size: -; V gene: TRBV28; D gene: TRBD2; CDR3 protein: CASSSRTSANTGELFF; CDR3 DNA: TGTGCCAGCAGTTCAAGGACTAGCGCCAACACCGGGGAGCTGTTTTTT
J gene: TRBJ1-4; clone size: -; V gene: TRBV6-6; D gene: -; CDR3 protein: CASSYSDQINEKLFF; CDR3 DNA: TGTGCCAGCAGTTACTCCGACCAGATTAATGAAAAACTGTTTTTT
J gene: TRBJ2-6; clone size: -; V gene: TRBV29-1; D gene: TRBD1; CDR3 protein: CSVEARGHGANVLTF; CDR3 DNA: TGCAGCGTTGAAGCCAGGGGGCATGGGGCCAACGTCCTGACTTTC
J gene: TRBJ2-1; clone size: -; V gene: TRBV25-1; D gene: TRBD2; CDR3 protein: CASSDSGLAGGTHNEQFF; CDR3 DNA: TGTGCCAGCAGTGACTCGGGACTAGCGGGAGGGACCCACAATGAGCAGTTCTTC
J gene: TRBJ2-2; clone size: -; V gene: TRBV7-3; D gene: TRBD1; CDR3 protein: CASSPTLTGGGTGELFF; CDR3 DNA: TGTGCCAGCAGCCCGACCCTGACAGGGGGAGGGACCGGGGAGCTGTTTTTT
J gene: TRBJ2-1; clone size: -; V gene: TRBV7-9; D gene: TRBD2; CDR3 protein: CASSSRASGPYNEQFF; CDR3 DNA: TGTGCCAGCAGCTCCAGAGCTAGCGGGCCTTACAATGAGCAGTTCTTC
J gene: TRBJ1-4; clone size: -; V gene: TRBV7-9; D gene: -; CDR3 protein: CASSLMPISTEHNEKLFF; CDR3 DNA: TGTGCCAGCAGCTTGATGCCCATTTCGACAGAACATAATGAAAAACTGTTTTTT
J gene: TRBJ2-7; clone size: -; V gene: TRBV6-5; D gene: -; CDR3 protein: CASRRLAGYYEQYF; CDR3 DNA: TGTGCCAGCCGAAGGCTTGCTGGTTACTACGAGCAGTACTTC
J gene: TRBJ1-5; clone size: -; V gene: TRBV12-3/TRBV12-4; D gene: -; CDR3 protein: CASSLSGKPQHF; CDR3 DNA: TGTGCCAGCAGTTTATCCGGGAAGCCCCAGCATTTT
J gene: TRBJ2-7; clone size: -; V gene: TRBV6-5; D gene: -; CDR3 protein: CASSYSGIGVYEQYF; CDR3 DNA: TGTGCCAGCAGTTACTCAGGGATAGGGGTCTACGAGCAGTACTTC
J gene: TRBJ2-7; clone size: -; V gene: TRBV19; D gene: -; CDR3 protein: CASRGGYEQYF; CDR3 DNA: TGTGCCAGCCGAGGGGGGTACGAGCAGTACTTC
J gene: TRBJ1-2; clone size: once; V gene: TRBV6-6; D gene: -; CDR3 protein: CASCPNNYGYTF; CDR3 DNA: TGTGCCAGCTGCCCAAATAACTATGGCTACACCTTC
J gene: TRBJ1-5; clone size: once; V gene: TRBV28; D gene: -; CDR3 protein: CASRLWGDNQPQHF; CDR3 DNA: TGTGCCAGCCGACTGTGGGGGGACAATCAGCCCCAGCATTTT
J gene: TRBJ2-7; clone size: -; V gene: TRBV7-2; D gene: -; CDR3 protein: CASSSSWYEQYF; CDR3 DNA: TGTGCCAGCAGCTCTAGCTGGTACGAGCAGTACTTC
J gene: TRBJ2-5; clone size: -; V gene: TRBV19; D gene: -; CDR3 protein: CASSTPRRDSQETQYF; CDR3 DNA: TGTGCCAGTAGTACTCCGCGGCGGGACAGTCAAGAGACCCAGTACTTC
J gene: TRBJ2-7; clone size: -; V gene: TRBV7-9; D gene: TRBD1; CDR3 protein: CASSPRDRTPYEQYF; CDR3 DNA: TGTGCCAGCAGCCCCCGGGACAGGACTCCGTACGAGCAGTACTTC
J gene: TRBJ2-2; clone size: -; V gene: TRBV20-1; D gene: -; CDR3 protein: CSVQMIGELFF; CDR3 DNA: TGCAGTGTTCAAATGATTGGGGAGCTGTTTTTT
J gene: TRBJ2-1; clone size: -; V gene: TRBV7-3; D gene: TRBD2; CDR3 protein: CASSLAGERGVEQFF; CDR3 DNA: TGTGCCAGCAGCTTAGCGGGAGAGCGGGGGGTGGAACAGTTCTTC
J gene: TRBJ1-6; clone size: -; V gene: TRBV2; D gene: -; CDR3 protein: CASSGRSSYNSPLHF; CDR3 DNA: TGTGCCAGCAGTGGCAGGAGCTCCTATAATTCACCCCTCCACTTT
J gene: TRBJ2-1; clone size: -; V gene: TRBV13; D gene: TRBD2; CDR3 protein: CASSRKPGLAIHEQFF; CDR3 DNA: TGTGCCAGCAGCCGGAAACCGGGACTAGCAATCCATGAGCAGTTCTTC
J gene: TRBJ1-3; clone size: -; V gene: TRBV7-8; D gene: -; CDR3 protein: CASSLVASGNTIYF; CDR3 DNA: TGTGCCAGCAGCTTAGTAGCAAGCGGAAACACCATATATTTT
J gene: TRBJ1-1; clone size: -; V gene: TRBV28; D gene: -; CDR3 protein: CASSLWVSGGNEAFF; CDR3 DNA: TGTGCCAGCAGTTTATGGGTCTCGGGGGGCAACGAAGCTTTCTTT
J gene: TRBJ2-1; clone size: -; V gene: TRBV12-3/TRBV12-4; D gene: -; CDR3 protein: CASSFIREQFF; CDR3 DNA: TGTGCCAGCAGTTTTATCCGGGAGCAGTTCTTC
J gene: TRBJ1-3; clone size: once; V gene: TRBV28; D gene: -; CDR3 protein: CASSFGSGSGNTIYF; CDR3 DNA: TGTGCCAGCAGTTTTGGGTCAGGATCTGGAAACACCATATATTTT
J gene: TRBJ1-2; clone size: -; V gene: TRBV5-1; D gene: TRBD1; CDR3 protein: CASSRGQGYGYGYTF; CDR3 DNA: TGCGCCAGCAGCAGGGGACAGGGGTACGGCTATGGCTACACCTTC
J gene: TRBJ2-5; clone size: -; V gene: TRBV19; D gene: TRBD1; CDR3 protein: CASSNRGRGQETQYF; CDR3 DNA: TGTGCCAGTAGTAATAGGGGCAGGGGGCAGGAGACCCAGTACTTC